Presented here are 25 T cell receptor beta chains from one specimen sequenced in a study of early T cells in non-severe SARS-CoV-2 infection. TCRdb processed the 5' RACE reads anew with MiXCR; each CDR3 protein has one entry. The data contain over 55,000 distinct CDR3 sequences, about 8.4% of them singletons. Material for sequencing was whole blood. The receptors here all came from an adult who was a healthcare worker with PCR-confirmed SARS-CoV-2 infection or an uninfected control (not recorded which).

This clonotype was observed a handful of times. The junction shows a germline mismatch at one end, possibly a read error. The chain carries TRBV7-2 and TRBJ1-3; no definite D call. Germline V lookup: CDR1 SGHTA, CDR2 FQGNSA. The CDR3 has 16 amino acids. In DNA, the CDR3 is TGTGCCAGCAGTTTAGCGGGCGGCAGCTCTGGAAACACCATATATTTT. This sequence encodes CASSLAGGSSGNTIYF.

Many counts were recorded for this clonotype. The chain links TRBV28 to TRBJ2-3, with 8 positions matching TRBD2. This CDR3 is 18 amino acids long. The germline V gene has CDR1 MDHEN and CDR2 SYDVKM. The V segment lost 2 bases and the J segment 0 bases; nucleotides outside the gene matches: 10. CDR3 region: CASSLAGTRAASTDTQYF. DNA of the CDR3: TGTGCCAGCAGTTTAGCCGGGACTAGAGCTGCTAGCACAGATACGCAGTATTTT.

This clonotype was seen at least ten times. The rearrangement links TRBV5-5 to TRBJ2-7; D remains ambiguous. Germline V gene lookup returns CDR1 SGHKS and CDR2 YYEKEE (reference sequence). The CDR3 contains 12 residues. V lost 4 bases, J lost 0 bases, and 5 bases lay in between. For the CDR3, the DNA is TGTGCCAGCAGCCTCAGCTCCTACGAGCAGTACTTC. Its protein product is CASSLSSYEQYF.

This clonotype was found a few times. This chain joins TRBV10-3 and TRBJ2-7; 10 bases are shared with TRBD1. This CDR3 has 19 residues. Unmatched junction bases numbered 12, after V lost 1 base and J lost 0 bases. Germline-derived CDR1 and CDR2 are ENHRY and SYGVKD. CDR3 nucleotides: TGTGCCATCAGTGAGTTCATTACTCCGGGACAGGGGACCTCCTACGAGCAGTACTTC. It yields the protein CAISEFITPGQGTSYEQYF.

The V and J genes are TRBV28 and TRBJ2-7; D unclear. Germline CDR1 MDHEN, CDR2 SYDVKM. The length of the CDR3 is 15 residues. V lost 8 bases to trimming and J lost 1 base, with 18 bases between them. CDR3 sequence: CASRLYRTESYEQYF. In DNA form, the CDR3 reads TGTGCCAGCCGTCTTTATCGGACGGAATCCTACGAGCAGTACTTC.

There are many counts of this clonotype. This chain joins TRBV3-1 and TRBJ2-3; D ambiguous. CDR1 and CDR2 from the germline V gene are LGHDT and YNNKEL (reference sequence). The CDR3 covers 14 residues. V shed 6 bases and J shed 0 bases, with 10 bases lying between them. CDR3 coding DNA: TGTGCCAGCAGGGATCGGGCTAGCACAGATACGCAGTATTTT. Protein: CASRDRASTDTQYF.

This clonotype has just a few counts. The chain uses TRBV7-6 and TRBJ2-1; 9 bases are shared with TRBD1. The CDR3 consists of 13 residues. Per germline, CDR1 SGHVS and CDR2 FNYEAQ. The J segment lost 8 bases and the V segment lost 2 bases, leaving 1 base of the junction unmatched. CDR3 nucleotide sequence: TGTGCCAGCAGCTTAAGGACAGGGGATGAGCAGTTCTTC. Protein sequence: CASSLRTGDEQFF. Supplemented by reference TRBV7-6 and TRBJ2-1, the full variable domain reads GAGVSQSPRYKVTKRGQDVALRCDPISGHVSLYWYRQALGQGPEFLTYFNYEAQQDKSGLPNDRFSAERPEGSISTLTIQRTEQRDSAMYRCASSLRTGDEQFFGPGTRLTVL.

This clonotype was observed a few times. The V call is TRBV24-1, the J call TRBJ2-7; D is ambiguous. V was pared by 3 bases and J by 4 bases, with 3 bases between. CDR1 KGHDR and CDR2 SFDVKD come from the germline V gene. The CDR3 is 11 amino acids. Here the CDR3 reads CATSDRYEQYF. As DNA, the CDR3 is TGTGCCACCAGTGATAGGTACGAGCAGTACTTC.

In its sample, this clonotype was seen a few times. The chain couples TRBV11-2 to TRBJ2-3; tentatively, D is TRBD1 (5 bases). Trimming pared 6 bases from V and 2 bases from J, leaving 12 bases between. Germline V gene lookup returns CDR1 SGHAT and CDR2 FQNNGV. This CDR3 region has 14 residues. CDR3 loop: CASRPWGYTDTQYF. The CDR3 DNA is TGTGCCAGCAGACCCTGGGGCTACACAGATACGCAGTATTTT. Using reference TRBV11-2 and TRBJ2-3 for the parts outside the CDR3, the full variable domain is EAGVAQSPRYKIIEKRQSVAFWCNPISGHATLYWYQQILGQGPKLLIQFQNNGVVDDSQLPKDRFSAERLKGVDSTLKIQPAKLEDSAVYLCASRPWGYTDTQYFGPGTRLTVL.

This clonotype was seen ten or more times. This chain joins TRBV7-2 and TRBJ2-2; D may be TRBD1 (5 bases). The CDR3 is made up of 15 amino acids. The ends were cut back, 3 bases at V and 3 bases at J, with 11 bases in the middle. From germline, CDR1 is SGHTA and CDR2 FQGNSA. The CDR3 loop is CASSFKGRDTGELFF. The CDR3 nucleotides read TGTGCCAGCAGCTTTAAGGGGCGTGACACCGGGGAGCTGTTTTTT. Full variable domain (rest looked up from reference TRBV7-2 and TRBJ2-2): GAGVSQSPSNKVTEKGKDVELRCDPISGHTALYWYRQSLGQGLEFLIYFQGNSAPDKSGLPSDRFSAERTGGSVSTLTIQRTQQEDSAVYLCASSFKGRDTGELFFGEGSRLTVL.

This clonotype was seen ten or more times. This rearrangement joins TRBV24-1 to TRBJ2-2; 10 bases fit TRBD1. CDR3 length: 16 residues. The germline V gene has CDR1 KGHDR and CDR2 SFDVKD. V was pared by 4 bases and J by 5 bases, with 6 bases of the junction left unmatched. CDR3 residues: CATSEGTGVGTGELFF. In DNA, the CDR3 is TGTGCCACCAGTGAGGGGACAGGGGTCGGGACCGGGGAGCTGTTTTTT.

This clonotype showed up just a few times. The genes are TRBV5-1 and TRBJ2-1; D is perhaps TRBD1 or TRBD2 (6 bases each). V gave up 0 bases and J gave up 7 bases, with 14 bases separating them. Germline V lookup: CDR1 SGHRS, CDR2 YFSETQ. The CDR3 loop spans 15 amino acids. This CDR3 reads CASSLVNGGQNEQFF. The CDR3 nucleotides are TGCGCCAGCAGCTTGGTAAACGGGGGCCAGAATGAGCAGTTCTTC.

A few counts support this clonotype. The chain joins TRBV27 to TRBJ1-1, with TRBD1 identical over 7 bases. The CDR3 extends over 13 amino acids. V trimming: 6 bases; J trimming: 5 bases; junction bases outside the gene matches: 6. Germline CDR1 and CDR2: MNHEY and SMNVEV (reference sequence). CDR3 amino acids: CASRLTGFTEAFF. CDR3 coding DNA: TGTGCCAGCAGGTTGACAGGGTTTACTGAAGCTTTCTTT.

This clonotype was recorded at least ten times. V and J are TRBV6-5 and TRBJ1-1, with D possibly being TRBD1 (5 bases). The CDR3 has 14 residues. The V end lost 6 bases, the J end lost 1 base, and 12 bases lay between the germline ends. Looked up from germline, CDR1 is MNHEY and CDR2 is SVGAGI. The CDR3 loop is CASSRKTANTEAFF. Written as DNA, the CDR3 is TGTGCCAGCAGCCGAAAGACAGCGAACACTGAAGCTTTCTTT.

The chain employs TRBV29-1 and TRBJ2-1; the D is unclear. The length of the CDR3 is 10 residues. The V gene lost 5 bases and the J gene lost 5 bases, with 4 bases spanning the gap. CDR1 and CDR2 (germline): SQVTM, ANQGSEA. DNA of the CDR3: TGCAGCGTTTCCAACAATGAGCAGTTCTTC. This translates into CSVSNNEQFF.

Ten or more counts support this clonotype. The chain couples TRBV30 to TRBJ2-3, with 11 nucleotides matching TRBD2. With 0 bases clipped from V and 5 bases from J, the junction kept 4 bases outside the gene matches. CDR1 GTSNPN and CDR2 SVGIG come from the germline V gene (reference sequence). The CDR3 loop spans 15 amino acids. The CDR3 spells CAWSVLAGVIDTQYF. The CDR3 coding sequence is TGTGCCTGGAGTGTACTAGCGGGAGTAATAGATACGCAGTATTTT.

The genes are TRBV7-9 and TRBJ2-1, with a possible D match to TRBD2 (6 bases). CDR3 length: 14 residues. The ends were cut back, 4 bases at V and 7 bases at J, with 14 bases in the middle. Per the germline V gene, CDR1 is SEHNR and CDR2 is FQNEAQ (reference sequence). CDR3 amino acids: CASSWGDGLNEQFF. The CDR3 DNA follows: TGTGCCAGCAGCTGGGGGGACGGGTTAAATGAGCAGTTCTTC.

This clonotype was recorded a few times. The chain links TRBV6-1 to TRBJ1-1; unclear D gene. CDR1 and CDR2 (germline): MNHNS, SASEGT. The CDR3 is 14 amino acids. Trimming removed 6 bases from V and 5 bases from J, with 16 bases in between. CDR3: CASSLRTGRTEAFF. DNA for the CDR3: TGTGCCAGCAGCCTTAGGACCGGTCGGACTGAAGCTTTCTTT.

The sample holds many counts of this clonotype. This chain uses TRBV28 with TRBJ1-4; D may be TRBD1 (5 bases). The V gene's germline CDR1 is MDHEN and CDR2 SYDVKM. There are 14 residues in the CDR3. V lost 5 bases and J 8 bases, leaving 15 bases between the germline ends. CDR3 loop: CASSPGGTKEKLFF. CDR3 DNA sequence: TGTGCCAGCAGTCCCGGTGGGACGAAGGAAAAACTGTTTTTT.

The chain combines TRBV7-8 with TRBJ2-7; 7 positions match TRBD2. The CDR3 totals 15 residues. J gave up 6 bases and V 4 bases, and 12 bases lay outside the gene matches. The germline gives CDR1 SGHVS, CDR2 FQNEAQ. CDR3 in DNA: TGTGCCAGCAGCTCCTCGTGGCGGGAGAGCGGCGAGCAGTACTTC. Translated: CASSSSWRESGEQYF. Full variable domain (missing parts from reference TRBV7-8 and TRBJ2-7): GAGVSQSPRYKVAKRGQDVALRCDPISGHVSLFWYQQALGQGPEFLTYFQNEAQLDKSGLPSDRFFAERPEGSVSTLKIQRTQQEDSAVYLCASSSSWRESGEQYFGPGTRLTVT.

This clonotype qualifies as medium-sized (0.01 to 0.1%). V usage is TRBV7-2 and J usage is TRBJ2-3, with 10 nucleotides matching TRBD2. The CDR3 has 14 amino acids. J gave up 5 bases and V 2 bases, and 1 base lay outside the gene matches. Germline CDR1 and CDR2: SGHTA and FQGNSA. The CDR3 loop is CASSLSGRVDTQYF. The CDR3 nucleotides read TGTGCCAGCAGCTTAAGCGGGAGGGTAGATACGCAGTATTTT.

This clonotype has only a few counts. The chain joins TRBV6-4 to TRBJ1-5, with a weak D call TRBD1 (5 bases). Germline CDR1 is MRHNA and CDR2 is SNTAGT. V gave up 6 bases and J gave up 7 bases, with 10 bases separating them. CDR3 length equals 12 residues. The CDR3 reads CASRQGFQPQHF. CDR3 DNA sequence: TGTGCCAGCAGGCAGGGTTTCCAGCCCCAGCATTTT.

This chain joins TRBV28 and TRBJ1-3, with D unclear. Germline values: CDR1 MDHEN, CDR2 SYDVKM. V was clipped by 6 bases and J by 4 bases, with 13 bases between them. CDR3 length equals 14 residues. As DNA, the CDR3 is TGTGCCAGCAGACTCGGACGGAAAGGAAACACCATATATTTT. Protein sequence: CASRLGRKGNTIYF.

This clonotype was recorded at least ten times. The rearrangement uses TRBV28 and TRBJ2-4; D is unclear. CDR3 size: 13 residues. The V gene lost 8 bases and the J gene lost 0 bases, with 8 bases spanning the gap. From germline, CDR1 is MDHEN and CDR2 SYDVKM. CDR3 nucleotide sequence: TGTGCCAGCTCCGTTGTAGCCAAAAACATTCAGTACTTC. This sequence encodes CASSVVAKNIQYF.

About this clonotype: The junction and the germline gene differ at one end; a read error may be behind it. The rearrangement joins TRBV6-5 to TRBJ2-7; 8 bases line up with TRBD1. This CDR3 has 13 residues. Germline loops: CDR1 MNHEY, CDR2 SVGAGI. The chain's CDR3 is CASCYLGQGEQYF. The CDR3 DNA reads as TGTGCCAGCTGTTACTTAGGACAGGGCGAGCAGTACTTC.